The clone carrying this TCR beta chain was counted many times. The target antigen is unknown. This entry comes from a study of T cells in Graves' hyperthyroidism and ophthalmopathy. General study results and limits: Among clonotypes expanded in thyroid above 0.001, most were also found in blood. The model made its ophthalmopathy prediction, and onset followed a median approximately 6.5 months later.

Deletions cut 4 bases from V and 4 bases from J, with 14 bases between. There are 15 residues in the CDR3. Per germline, CDR1 SGHDT and CDR2 YYEEEE. Disease lasting under 3 months, a NOSPECS grade of at least 4, and a Clinical Activity Score of at least 3 were features of the ophthalmopathy patients. Uncontrolled infection, other autoimmune disease, pregnancy or lactation led to exclusion. TCR beta CDR3 regions were amplified from RNA. With the HTBI primer set, the TCR CDR3 went through a first round of RT-PCR. TCRdb re-derived calls from the multiplex PCR reads in MiXCR, one entry per CDR3 protein. The sample shows around 240,000 distinct CDR3 sequences, around 15% of them seen only once.

The V and J genes are TRBV5-6 and TRBJ2-2, with a tentative D call TRBD2 (6 bases). This sequence originates from a woman between 18 and 29 years old with Graves' ophthalmopathy. The sample was blood. CDR3 sequence reads: CASSPAGGTTGELFF. The CDR3, as DNA: TGTGCCAGCAGCCCCGCCGGCGGGACCACCGGGGAGCTGTTTTTT.